This T cell receptor beta chain was obtained from a study of CD8 T cells in ankylosing spondylitis. The germline V gene encodes CDR1 SGHRS and CDR2 YFSETQ. The CDR3 spans 8 residues. This clonotype was seen at least ten times. The junction differs from germline at one of its ends, possibly a read error. A single record per CDR3 protein comes from TCRdb applying MiXCR to the 5' RACE reads. The sample holds tens of thousands of distinct CDR3 sequences, 5.3% seen once. Sequences were obtained from blood, either unsorted or a sorted T cell fraction (not recorded which). The sequence was collected from a male donor with ankylosing spondylitis or in good health (not recorded which). This rearrangement joins TRBV5-1 to TRBJ2-7; no clear D. DNA for the CDR3: TGCGCCAGCAGCCCTCCCTTTTTC. Residues: CASSPPFF.